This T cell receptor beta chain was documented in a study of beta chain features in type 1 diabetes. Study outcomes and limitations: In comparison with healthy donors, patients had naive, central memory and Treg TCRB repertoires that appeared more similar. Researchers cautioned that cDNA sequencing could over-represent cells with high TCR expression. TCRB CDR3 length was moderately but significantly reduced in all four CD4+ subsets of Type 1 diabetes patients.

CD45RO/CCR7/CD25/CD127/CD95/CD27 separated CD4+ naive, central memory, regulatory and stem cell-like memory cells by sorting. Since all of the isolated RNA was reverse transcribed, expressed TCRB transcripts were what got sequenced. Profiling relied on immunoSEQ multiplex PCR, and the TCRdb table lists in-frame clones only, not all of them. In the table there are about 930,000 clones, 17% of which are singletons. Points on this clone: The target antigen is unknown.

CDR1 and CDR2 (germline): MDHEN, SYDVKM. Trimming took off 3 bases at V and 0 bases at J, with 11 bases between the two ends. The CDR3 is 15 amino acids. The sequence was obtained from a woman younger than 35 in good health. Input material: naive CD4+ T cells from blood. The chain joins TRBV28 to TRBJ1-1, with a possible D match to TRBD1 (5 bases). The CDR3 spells CASSFTGTVNTEAFF. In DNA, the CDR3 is TGTGCCAGCAGTTTCACCGGGACGGTGAACACTGAAGCTTTCTTT.